Here is one T cell receptor (beta chain) with its context. Antigen specificity is unknown. Being one base from a much bigger clone, this may be a read error. The hyperthyroidism patients had all been newly diagnosed, and their disease duration was under 2 months. Their ages ranged from 18 to 65 years. Diagnosing involved the use of clinical symptoms, serum thyroxine and TRAb, thyroid ultrasound and orbital computed tomography. Amplification targeted TCR beta CDR3 regions from RNA transcripts. A set of HTBI primers served as the primers for a first-round RT-PCR of the TCR CDR3. TCRdb re-called the multiplex PCR reads with MiXCR, one entry per CDR3 protein. The repertoire holds approximately 560,000 distinct CDR3 sequences, 15% to 18% seen once, with around 6.6% in the top ten. This entry comes from a study of T cells in Graves' hyperthyroidism and ophthalmopathy. The CDR3 runs to 11 residues. CDR1 is MDHEN and CDR2 is SYDVKM in the germline V gene. The V gene lost 5 bases and the J gene lost 8 bases, with 7 bases spanning the gap.

Whole-study results and caveats: Blood held most thyroid clonotypes expanded above 0.001 frequency.

This clonotype was obtained from a woman aged 25 to 39 with Graves' hyperthyroidism. Sequencing was carried out using blood. The rearrangement joins TRBV28 to TRBJ1-5, with D uncertain. The CDR3 is CASSTRKPQHF. The CDR3, as DNA: TGTGCCAGCAGTACAAGGAAGCCCCAGCATTTT.